These T cell receptor beta chains were read from a single sample in a study of human T cells and chemical hapten exposure. TCRdb fed the RACE reads into MiXCR, producing one record per CDR3 protein. Of 150,000 to 200,000 distinct CDR3 sequences listed, about 22% are singletons. This material consisted of whole blood, taken in connection with sensitization to the hapten diphenylcyclopropenone (DPC). The receptors were sampled from a woman in her forties or fifties with alopecia areata. Some clones in this sample may be carry-over from other donors' samples. CDR3s leave out the opening cysteine and the closing phenylalanine or tryptophan.

cdr3_length v_call cdr3_aa
9 TRBV3-1 ASSRSYEQY
12 TRBV5-1 ASSADRGTYEQY
14 TRBV24-1 ATSDFNAESHNEQF
12 TRBV7-9 ASSLPTSTDTQY
15 TRBV7-6 ASSSVSTGPRSYEQY
14 TRBV5-6 ASSLPPAGIPGELF
12 TRBV27 ASSFRRENTEAF
14 TRBV5-1 ASSYFSTSGRHEQY
11 TRBV20-1 SRTVGGNQPQH
10 TRBV12-3/TRBV12-4 ASSFRVAGAF
12 TRBV4-1 ASRQAGGPGEQY
13 TRBV19 ASMRRAGAGETQY
17 TRBV20-1 SASPPSGSGATSTDTQY
14 TRBV12-3/TRBV12-4 ASSLSGDRANYGYT
12 TRBV12-3/TRBV12-4 ASSPDSQRNTIY
15 TRBV7-9 ASSLAASGRQPDTQY
12 TRBV7-3 ASSPLIRGGELF
14 TRBV6-5 ASTASSGRAPGELF
14 TRBV7-9 ASSSPTSGRRDTQY
14 TRBV19 ASSKKTPTGVEKLF
10 TRBV20-1 SATSGGPEAF
12 TRBV5-1 ASRSAGAYNEQF
9 TRBV29-1 SVGLAGLRD
13 TRBV20-1 SARDPAEVLDTQY
13 TRBV9 ASSVAPLMNTEAF
15 TRBV6-2/TRBV6-3 ASSPPPETQKVYEQY
12 TRBV2 ASRREQMNTEAF
11 TRBV5-1 ASRLDETDTQY
11 TRBV4-1 ASSQVGRLPQT
14 TRBV29-1 SVSYRVTSGANVLT
12 TRBV11-2 ASSPIQGLDEQY
10 TRBV14 ASSQVQGGAF
10 TRBV19 ASKDRGNEQF
13 TRBV4-1 ASSQRYRADTEAF
15 TRBV7-6 ASSLNSAVSSYNEQF
14 TRBV11-3 ASSLAGQGRTDTQY
13 TRBV5-1 ASSLGPGAHNEQF
11 TRBV12-3/TRBV12-4 ASSLLDGAEAF
12 TRBV12-3/TRBV12-4 ASKPDGLTYEQY
12 TRBV27 ASRRPGGSYEQY
13 TRBV5-1 ASSSNGPEVGGYT
13 TRBV3-1 ASSQDTISGNTIY
15 TRBV10-3 AISRELAGAGYNEQF
15 TRBV6-6 ASSYPRNQGWNYGYT
11 TRBV19 ASSIRTGAPQH
10 TRBV10-3 AISESRREQY
14 TRBV18 ASSPTGTSLNNEQF
10 TRBV10-2 ASRLASGELF
12 TRBV12-3/TRBV12-4 ASSLTGESQPQH
13 TRBV5-1 ASSLWSGGRKTQY
12 TRBV9 ASSVELFTNEQY
11 TRBV7-3 ASSLRQNTEAF
12 TRBV7-9 ASSFNRGLNGYT
10 TRBV3-1 ASSQGASVLF